A single sample gave rise to the 7 T cell receptor beta chains below, sequenced in a study of shared clonotypes between healthy human individuals. This table comes from immunoSEQ multiplex PCR, and its TCRdb copy is limited to in-frame clones, with some not included. The sample holds about 1 million clones, roughly 80% seen once. Material for sequencing was memory CD4+ T cells sorted from blood. Subset of the sample: CD45RA-negative fraction. These receptors all stem from a young man in good health.

This clone was picked up one time. This chain links TRBV7-9 with TRBJ1-1; D remains unclear. Germline V lookup: CDR1 SEHNR, CDR2 FQNEAQ (reference sequence). The V gene lost 5 bases and the J gene lost 0 bases, with 7 bases spanning the gap. This CDR3 has 13 amino acids. This CDR3 reads CASSLYMNTEAFF. CDR3 nucleotides: TGTGCCAGCAGCCTTTATATGAACACTGAAGCTTTCTTT.

V and J are TRBV5-1 and TRBJ2-7; TRBD1 aligns across 8 bases. Germline V gene lookup returns CDR1 SGHRS and CDR2 YFSETQ. V was pared by 3 bases and J by 4 bases, with 6 bases of the junction left unmatched. The CDR3 is 14 residues long. Written as DNA, the CDR3 is TGCGCCAGCAGCTCGGACAGGGTGGGGTACGAGCAGTACTTC. It specifies CASSSDRVGYEQYF.

The V and J genes are TRBV6-6 and TRBJ2-5; TRBD1 matches at 8 bases. This CDR3 region has 14 residues. Unmatched junction bases numbered 4, after V lost 5 bases and J lost 2 bases. Per germline, CDR1 MNHNY and CDR2 SVGAGI (reference sequence). CDR3 nucleotide sequence: TGTGCCAGCAGTAAGGGACAGGTGCAAGAGACCCAGTACTTC. This encodes CASSKGQVQETQYF.

This clone turned up a few times. The chain has TRBV5-1 and TRBJ1-1; possibly TRBD1 for D (6 bases). Trimming took 4 bases from V and 1 from J, leaving 14 bases between them. Germline CDR1 reads SGHRS; CDR2 reads YFSETQ. The CDR3 consists of 15 residues. CDR3 residues: CASSMPGHTNTEAFF. CDR3 coding DNA: TGCGCCAGCAGCATGCCGGGACATACGAACACTGAAGCTTTCTTT. Filled out from reference TRBV5-1 and TRBJ1-1, the complete variable domain reads KAGVTQTPRYLIKTRGQQVTLSCSPISGHRSVSWYQQTPGQGLQFLFEYFSETQRNKGNFPGRFSGRQFSNSRSEMNVSTLELGDSALYLCASSMPGHTNTEAFFGQGTRLTVV.

J is TRBJ2-2 and V is TRBV19; 13 nucleotides agree with TRBD2. Trimming at V came to 4 bases and at J to 8 bases, leaving 16 bases not matched to a gene. The CDR3 spans 19 residues. Germline V gene sequence: CDR1 LNHDA, CDR2 SQIVND (reference sequence). This chain's CDR3 is CASSTPGLAGSGRRGELFF. Here the CDR3 DNA reads TGTGCCAGTAGTACCCCGGGACTAGCGGGATCGGGCCGGAGGGGGGAGCTGTTTTTT.

The chain employs TRBV25-1 and TRBJ1-4, with TRBD1 matching 8 bases. The CDR3 extends over 15 amino acids. CDR1 and CDR2 (germline): MGHDK, SYGVNS. With V trimmed by 0 bases and J by 8 bases, 5 bases remained unmatched. This CDR3 reads CASSEYSTGGEKLFF. In nucleotides, the CDR3 is TGTGCCAGCAGTGAATATAGCACAGGGGGGGAAAAACTGTTTTTT.

Comments on this clone: A much bigger clone sits one base away, suggesting this may be a read error. This rearrangement joins TRBV11-3 to TRBJ2-1; TRBD2 might be the D (5 bases). The CDR3 runs 14 residues. Germline values: CDR1 SGHNT, CDR2 YENEEA. V was pared by 5 bases and J by 0 bases, with 8 bases between. Here the CDR3 reads CASSPGSSYNEQFF. DNA of the CDR3: TGTGCCAGCAGCCCGGGGAGCTCCTACAATGAGCAGTTCTTC.